These 20 T cell receptor beta chains were all obtained from the same sample, sequenced in a study of blood T cell repertoires in COVID-19. TCRdb's table, derived via immunoSEQ multiplex PCR, lists solely in-frame clones and lacks some. In the table there are about 80,000 clones, roughly 90% of which are singletons. The sequenced material came from peripheral blood. The receptors were sampled from a man in his 70s with acute or convalescent COVID-19.

This chain connects TRBV15 to TRBJ1-1; maybe TRBD1 (6 bases). V dropped 0 bases and J dropped 7 bases, with 18 bases sitting between them. The CDR3 has 16 amino acids. Germline loops: CDR1 LNHNV, CDR2 YYDKDF (reference sequence). The CDR3 sequence is CATSRDGGMGGGEAFF. In nucleotides, the CDR3 is TGTGCCACCAGCAGAGATGGGGGCATGGGCGGAGGTGAAGCTTTCTTT.

This chain links TRBV20-1 with TRBJ1-1, with D unclear. This CDR3 comprises 11 residues. V shed 5 bases and J shed 1 base, with 5 bases lying between them. Germline V gene data show CDR1 as DFQATT and CDR2 as SNEGSKA (reference sequence). CDR3 region: CSARRNTEAFF. CDR3 bases: TGCAGTGCTCGGAGGAACACTGAAGCTTTCTTT.

The V and J genes are TRBV6-2 or TRBV6-3 and TRBJ2-3, with TRBD2 matching over 14 bases. Trimming removed 0 bases from V and 1 base from J; junction bases left unmatched: 12. The germline gives CDR1 MNHEY, CDR2 SVGEGT. The CDR3 has 21 amino acids. The CDR3 DNA sequence: TGTGCCAGCAGTTACTCGTGGTCGACTAGCGGGAGGGACGGGGGCACAGATACGCAGTATTTT. This gives the protein CASSYSWSTSGRDGGTDTQYF.

The chain carries TRBV3-1 (or the pseudogene TRBV3-2) and TRBJ2-7; 11 bases fit TRBD1. Germline loops: CDR1 LGHDT, CDR2 YNNKEL (reference sequence). The junction had 3 bases not matched to a gene; V was cut back by 1 base and J by 4 bases. The CDR3 is made up of 15 amino acids. For the CDR3, the DNA is TGTGCCAGCAGCCAAGGGACAGGGGGCTTTTACGAGCAGTACTTC. It encodes CASSQGTGGFYEQYF.

The rearrangement links TRBV4-1 to TRBJ2-1, with TRBD2 identical over 8 bases. CDR1 MGHRA and CDR2 YSYEKL come from the germline V gene. V gave up 4 bases and J gave up 5 bases; unmatched junction bases: 16. The CDR3 is 18 residues long. CDR3 sequence: CASSRSSTTSDYDNEQFF. The CDR3 DNA sequence: TGCGCCAGCAGCCGATCCTCCACGACTAGCGACTACGACAATGAGCAGTTCTTC.

CDR3 nucleotides: TGTGCCACCAGCGAAGCTCCTCCGGGACTAGCGGAAGACAATGAGCAGTTCTTC. Translated, it gives CATSEAPPGLAEDNEQFF. V and J are TRBV15 and TRBJ2-1, with TRBD2 matching over 11 bases. V gave up 5 bases and J gave up 5 bases; unmatched junction bases: 14. Germline values: CDR1 LNHNV, CDR2 YYDKDF (reference sequence). The CDR3 contains 18 residues.

The rearrangement joins TRBV5-1 to TRBJ1-3; D is undetermined. The CDR3 has 15 amino acids. V lost 0 bases and J lost 0, with 7 bases in between. Per the germline V gene, CDR1 is SGHRS and CDR2 is YFSETQ. CDR3 bases: TGCGCCAGCAGCTTGGGCAGTCTCTCTGGAAACACCATATATTTT. It is translated as CASSLGSLSGNTIYF.

DNA of the CDR3: TGTGCCACCAGCAGATCCGCCGGGACAGGGGTATCCTATGGCTACACCTTC. This encodes CATSRSAGTGVSYGYTF. The genes are TRBV15 and TRBJ1-2, with 10 bases identical to TRBD1. The CDR3 is made up of 17 amino acids. CDR1 LNHNV and CDR2 YYDKDF come from the germline V gene (reference sequence). The V and J ends lost 2 bases and 4 bases, in that order; junction bases with no gene match: 10.

V gene TRBV6-5 combines with J gene TRBJ2-1, with 9 bases aligning to TRBD2. The germline V gene encodes CDR1 MNHEY and CDR2 SVGAGI. This CDR3 is 16 amino acids long. After removal of 4 bases from V and 6 bases from J, the junction contained 10 bases not matched to a gene. The CDR3 region has the DNA TGTGCCAGCAGTTCCGGATTAGCGGGAGAAATCAATGAGCAGTTCTTC. It yields the protein CASSSGLAGEINEQFF.

The chain uses TRBV3-1 (or the pseudogene TRBV3-2) and TRBJ1-1; D is unclear. Trimming left V 2 bases short and J 4 bases short, with 8 bases between. Germline CDR1 is LGHDT and CDR2 is YNNKEL (reference sequence). The CDR3 consists of 13 residues. CDR3 sequence reads: CASSQHPVTEAFF. CDR3 bases: TGTGCCAGCAGCCAACATCCAGTCACTGAAGCTTTCTTT.

The chain employs TRBV2 and TRBJ1-5; perhaps TRBD1 as D (5 bases). This CDR3 contains 15 residues. V lost 1 base and J lost 11, with 18 bases in between. Per germline, CDR1 SNHLY and CDR2 FYNNEI. The DNA for the CDR3 is TGTGCCAGCAGTGAAGGGGTTCAGGGTGGTTTGGCCCAGCATTTT. Translated: CASSEGVQGGLAQHF.

In this sample, this clone turned up a few times. This chain joins TRBV5-4 and TRBJ2-1; 16 bases are shared with TRBD2. V was pared by 4 bases and J by 6 bases, with 4 bases of the junction left unmatched. This CDR3 is built from 16 residues. Germline loops: CDR1 SGHNT, CDR2 YYREEE (reference sequence). CDR3 coding DNA: TGTGCCAGCAGCCCCGGGACTAGCGGGAGGGTCAATGAGCAGTTCTTC. Protein sequence: CASSPGTSGRVNEQFF.

The chain combines TRBV6-5 with TRBJ1-2; weak D call: TRBD1 (6 bases). Looked up from germline, CDR1 is MNHEY and CDR2 is SVGAGI. The CDR3 is 13 amino acids. Trimming took off 7 bases at V and 6 bases at J, with 15 bases between the two ends. The CDR3 DNA reads TGTGCCAGCAAGAAAGACAGGTCCCATGGCTACACCTTC. Translation: CASKKDRSHGYTF.

This clone appeared once. J is TRBJ2-7 and V is TRBV6-5; weak D call: TRBD2 (5 bases). The CDR3 consists of 15 residues. The V end was cut by 6 bases, the J end by 6 bases, with 21 bases between. Germline assignment: CDR1 MNHEY and CDR2 SVGAGI. The CDR3 nucleotides read TGTGCCAGCAGATCGGAGCGGAGGCCCCCTCTCGAGCAGTACTTC. Protein sequence: CASRSERRPPLEQYF.

This chain joins TRBV5-6 and TRBJ2-7; weak D call: TRBD2 (6 bases). This CDR3 is 13 amino acids long. Trimming cost V 4 bases and J 5 bases, with 13 bases left between them. CDR1 and CDR2 from the germline V gene are SGHDT and YYEEEE. The CDR3 protein is CASSIRGNDEQYF. The CDR3 DNA reads TGTGCCAGCAGCATTCGGGGGAACGACGAGCAGTACTTC.

A single count supports this clone. The rearrangement uses TRBV6-5 and TRBJ2-3; 8 bases fit TRBD2. Germline CDR1 reads MNHEY; CDR2 reads SVGAGI. This CDR3 region has 15 residues. After removal of 6 bases from V and 2 bases from J, the junction contained 7 bases not matched to a gene. The CDR3 nucleotides are TGTGCCAGCAGCTCAGCGGGGGCCTACACAGATACGCAGTATTTT. It translates to CASSSAGAYTDTQYF.

V gene TRBV7-8 combines with J gene TRBJ2-1; a possible D gene is TRBD1 (5 bases). The CDR3 totals 15 residues. In germline, CDR1 is SGHVS, CDR2 FQNEAQ. The germline V and J ends were trimmed by 3 bases and 10 bases, with 19 bases remaining between them. CDR3 amino acids: CASSFVGAQGSEQFF. CDR3 DNA: TGTGCCAGCAGCTTCGTAGGGGCGCAGGGATCAGAGCAGTTCTTC.

This clone was detected a few times. This chain links TRBV4-3 with TRBJ1-2; D remains ambiguous. This CDR3 comprises 15 residues. Trimming left V 0 bases short and J 7 bases short, with 15 bases between. CDR1 and CDR2 from the germline V gene are LGHNA and YSLEER. The CDR3 here is CASSQDSTGFGGYTF. CDR3 DNA: TGCGCCAGCAGCCAAGATAGTACGGGGTTCGGTGGCTACACCTTC.

This chain uses TRBV24-1 with TRBJ1-1, with D possibly matching TRBD1 (6 bases). Germline V gene data show CDR1 as KGHDR and CDR2 as SFDVKD. The CDR3 covers 13 residues. With 6 bases removed from V and 1 base from J, the gap between germline ends came to 8 bases. In DNA form, the CDR3 reads TGTGCCACCAGTAACAGGGAGAACACTGAAGCTTTCTTT. It codes for CATSNRENTEAFF.

The chain employs TRBV20-1 and TRBJ2-3; D not certain. The CDR3 is 10 residues long. CDR1 and CDR2 (germline): DFQATT, SNEGSKA (reference sequence). The V and J ends lost 2 bases and 5 bases respectively, with 2 bases between them. The CDR3 loop reads CSARLDTQYF. CDR3 nucleotide sequence: TGCAGTGCTAGACTAGATACGCAGTATTTT.